The rows below give T cell receptor beta chains drawn from one sample of a study of T cell responses to AZD1222 COVID-19 vaccine. Assay used: immunoSEQ multiplex PCR; TCRdb lists only in-frame clones, some missing. Of about 130,000 clones detected, 92% appear once; the ten largest clones hold roughly 3.5%. This material consisted of peripheral blood, taken 28 days after the second AZD1222 dose. The receptors originated from an adult who received the AZD1222 COVID-19 vaccine. Each CDR3 is given with its conserved first and last residue. Each record gives: J gene, V gene, CDR3 length, clone size, D gene, CDR3 protein, CDR3 DNA. D genes are given only for firm matches. Part of the rows lack a size; the others show once, few, many or a class for expanded clones.

>TRBJ2-7|TRBV9|14|.|.
CASSVEDSYYEQYF
TGTGCCAGCAGCGTAGAGGACTCTTACTACGAGCAGTACTTC
>TRBJ2-6|TRBV10-3|16|.|.
CAISGTASSGANVLTF
TGTGCCATCAGTGGGACGGCTAGCTCTGGGGCCAACGTCCTGACTTTC
>TRBJ1-1|TRBV28|13|.|TRBD1
CASIRQGSNEAFF
TGTGCCAGCATTCGACAGGGTTCTAATGAAGCTTTCTTT
>TRBJ2-1|TRBV29-1|15|.|TRBD2
CSVPPGLAGYNEQFF
TGCAGCGTTCCCCCAGGACTAGCGGGGTACAATGAGCAGTTCTTC
>TRBJ1-2|TRBV3-1/TRBV3-2|14|.|.
CASSHRYSDQGYTF
TGTGCCAGCAGCCACCGATATAGCGACCAGGGATACACCTTC
>TRBJ1-5|TRBV4-1|15|once|.
CASSQESYSNQPQHF
TGCGCCAGCAGCCAAGAGTCATATAGCAATCAGCCCCAGCATTTT
>TRBJ1-2|TRBV11-2|14|.|.
CASSLDRANYGYTF
TGTGCCAGCAGCTTAGACAGAGCGAACTATGGCTACACCTTC
>TRBJ1-2|TRBV7-9|14|.|.
CASSLVGIIVGYTF
TGTGCCAGCAGCTTAGTAGGGATCATCGTTGGCTACACCTTC
>TRBJ1-5|TRBV5-6|14|once|.
CASSFYNGDQPQHF
TGTGCCAGCAGCTTTTACAACGGCGATCAGCCCCAGCATTTT
>TRBJ1-5|TRBV6-5|15|once|.
CASSRTEPSNQPQHF
TGTGCCAGCAGCAGGACAGAGCCTAGCAATCAGCCCCAGCATTTT
>TRBJ2-5|TRBV5-1|13|.|.
CASSFERQETQYF
TGCGCCAGCAGCTTTGAGCGACAAGAGACCCAGTACTTC
>TRBJ1-2|TRBV5-6|17|.|TRBD1
CASSNPGTGGFNYGYTF
TGTGCCAGCAGCAATCCGGGGACAGGGGGCTTTAACTATGGCTACACCTTC
>TRBJ1-2|TRBV28|15|.|TRBD1
CASRLQGAGEAGYTF
TGTGCCAGCAGACTACAGGGGGCGGGGGAGGCTGGCTACACCTTC
>TRBJ2-1|TRBV6-2/TRBV6-3|12|.|.
CASSYSREEQFF
TGTGCCAGCAGTTATTCGCGGGAAGAGCAGTTCTTC
>TRBJ2-1|TRBV5-1|17|.|TRBD1
CASSLVGQGVTRNEQFF
TGCGCCAGCAGCTTGGTAGGACAGGGAGTTACTAGGAATGAGCAGTTCTTC
>TRBJ1-1|TRBV6-2/TRBV6-3|14|once|.
CASSYQGMAPEAFF
TGTGCCAGCAGTTACCAGGGAATGGCGCCTGAAGCTTTCTTT
>TRBJ2-2|TRBV19|18|many|TRBD1
CASSMKFARGLITGELFF
TGTGCCAGTAGTATGAAGTTTGCCAGGGGGCTTATCACCGGGGAGCTGTTTTTT
>TRBJ2-3|TRBV18|13|.|TRBD1
CASSGQRHDTQYF
TGTGCCAGCTCGGGACAGAGACACGATACGCAGTATTTT
>TRBJ2-7|TRBV21-1|13|.|.
CASSTGRSYEQYF
TGTGCCAGCAGCACCGGACGGAGCTACGAGCAGTACTTC
>TRBJ1-3|TRBV29-1|14|.|.
CSVEARGHGDTIYF
TGCAGCGTTGAAGCTCGGGGCCACGGAGACACCATATATTTT
>TRBJ2-7|TRBV23-1|16|.|.
CASSHILRQISYEQYF
TGCGCCAGCAGTCACATTTTGAGGCAGATCTCCTACGAGCAGTACTTC
>TRBJ2-7|TRBV5-1|11|.|TRBD1
CASSSDRGLNF
TGCGCCAGCAGCTCGGACAGGGGGCTAAACTTC
>TRBJ2-1|TRBV27|16|.|.
CASSPLAQSSYNEQFF
TGTGCCAGCAGTCCTCTAGCGCAAAGCTCCTACAATGAGCAGTTCTTC
>TRBJ2-3|TRBV5-4|15|once|.
CASSLDFPGTDTQYF
TGTGCCAGCAGCTTGGATTTCCCGGGCACAGATACGCAGTATTTT
>TRBJ2-1|TRBV7-3|15|.|.
CASSFDSSSYNEQFF
TGTGCCAGCAGCTTCGACAGCAGCTCCTACAATGAGCAGTTCTTC
>TRBJ1-1|TRBV14|12|.|.
CASSRRASEAFF
TGTGCCAGCAGCCGCCGGGCGTCTGAAGCTTTCTTT
>TRBJ2-3|TRBV5-1|14|.|.
CASSPRQVSDTQYF
TGCGCCAGCAGCCCCCGACAGGTTTCAGATACGCAGTATTTT
>TRBJ1-4|TRBV7-9|14|.|.
CASSSSATNEKLFF
TGTGCCAGCAGCTCTTCTGCAACTAATGAAAAACTGTTTTTT
>TRBJ2-2|TRBV7-9|13|.|TRBD1
CATHRGNTGELFF
TGTGCAACTCACAGGGGCAACACCGGGGAGCTGTTTTTT
>TRBJ1-2|TRBV27|15|.|.
CASSPRPGGNYGYTF
TGTGCCAGCAGTCCCCGTCCAGGTGGTAACTATGGCTACACCTTC
>TRBJ1-5|TRBV19|14|.|TRBD1
CASIDRGSNQPQHF
TGTGCCAGTATTGACAGGGGAAGCAATCAGCCCCAGCATTTT